The 32 T cell receptor beta chains below come from one sample, sequenced in a study of shared clonotypes between healthy human individuals (dated by TCRdb to 2020 to 2022). The library was generated by the immunoSEQ multiplex PCR assay. TCRdb carries this immuneACCESS record with in-frame sequences only. Its versions omit some clonotypes, under half of them owing to an unresolved V gene in the studies checked, with the rest unexplained. Counted in this sample were some 1,400,000 clones; roughly 96% of them appeared once. Over 1% of the sample rests with the top ten. Sequencing was done on a sample of naive CD4+ T cells sorted from blood. The sample's cell subset or site, from its label and the paper: CD45RA+ positively selected. These receptors were obtained from a man younger than 45 in good health.

The rearrangement links TRBV30 to TRBJ1-4; 11 nucleotides match TRBD1. The CDR3 has 12 amino acids. In germline, CDR1 is GTSNPN, CDR2 SVGIG (reference sequence). J lost 8 bases, V lost 7 bases, and 3 bases had no gene match. DNA of the CDR3: TGTGCCTCGGGACAGGGGGGGGAAAAACTGTTTTTT. It translates to CASGQGGEKLFF.

CDR3 DNA: TGTGCCACCACCAACCCAGATACAATAGCCAAAAACATTCAGTACTTC. It specifies CATTNPDTIAKNIQYF. The genes are TRBV15 and TRBJ2-4; D gene unclear. V was trimmed by 7 bases and J by 0 bases, leaving 16 bases between them. CDR1 is LNHNV and CDR2 is YYDKDF in the germline V gene (reference sequence). The length of the CDR3 is 16 residues.

The V and J genes are TRBV19 and TRBJ2-7; TRBD1 might be the D (5 bases). CDR1 is LNHDA, CDR2 SQIVND, per germline (reference sequence). The CDR3 is 13 amino acids. The V and J ends lost 6 bases and 1 base respectively, with 10 bases between them. The CDR3 here is CASRARGSYEQYF. The CDR3 DNA reads TGTGCCAGTAGGGCTAGGGGTTCCTACGAGCAGTACTTC.

The chain employs TRBV5-1 and TRBJ2-7; no clear D. This CDR3 has 13 residues. V was trimmed by 2 bases and J by 2 bases, leaving 8 bases between them. The germline V gene encodes CDR1 SGHRS and CDR2 YFSETQ. CDR3 DNA: TGCGCCAGCAGCTTCACAGCCACCTACGAGCAGTACTTC. Translation: CASSFTATYEQYF.

V gene TRBV7-9 combines with J gene TRBJ2-5, with no clear D. V shed 1 base and J shed 7 bases, with 4 bases lying between them. CDR3 length: 11 residues. Germline CDR1 SEHNR, CDR2 FQNEAQ (reference sequence). CDR3 loop: CASSLDGTQYF. Here the CDR3 DNA reads TGTGCCAGCAGCTTAGATGGGACCCAGTACTTC.

This chain connects TRBV13 to TRBJ2-7; D is ambiguous. CDR3 length: 14 amino acids. The ends were cut back, 5 bases at V and 0 bases at J, with 11 bases in the middle. The germline CDR1 and CDR2 sequences are PRHDT and FYEKMQ (reference sequence). As DNA, the CDR3 is TGTGCCAGCAGCCGTAGCCCTCTCTCCTACGAGCAGTACTTC. As protein: CASSRSPLSYEQYF.

The chain recombines TRBV2 with TRBJ2-7; 9 nucleotides agree with TRBD1. The CDR3 covers 14 residues. The V and J ends lost 11 bases and 2 bases, in that order; junction bases with no gene match: 10. Germline-derived CDR1 and CDR2 are SNHLY and FYNNEI. The CDR3 DNA reads as TGTGCCGTACAAAGCGGGACAGGGCCCTACGAGCAGTACTTC. Protein sequence: CAVQSGTGPYEQYF.

This sequence joins TRBV29-1 and TRBJ2-7; D gene uncertain. The V and J ends lost 4 bases and 4 bases respectively, with 11 bases between them. There are 12 residues in the CDR3. Germline V CDR1 and CDR2: SQVTM, ANQGSEA. This CDR3 is CSVGLLDYEQYF. The CDR3 DNA sequence: TGCAGCGTTGGTCTTTTGGATTACGAGCAGTACTTC.

The CDR3 protein is CASSQVSKAAGYQETQYF. The CDR3 region has the DNA TGTGCCAGCAGCCAAGTTTCCAAAGCTGCGGGGTACCAAGAGACCCAGTACTTC. The chain carries TRBV14 and TRBJ2-5; weak D call: TRBD2 (6 bases). Trimming cost V 1 base and J 0 bases, with 18 bases left between them. This CDR3 is built from 18 residues. Germline loops: CDR1 SGHDN, CDR2 FVKESK.

The chain carries TRBV4-3 and TRBJ2-5, with 7 bases identical to TRBD1. V was clipped by 1 base and J by 4 bases; unmatched bases: 6. This CDR3 has 15 residues. Germline CDR1 LGHNA, CDR2 YSLEER. Here the CDR3 DNA reads TGCGCCAGCAGCCAAGGACAGGGTCACGTAGAGACCCAGTACTTC. It encodes CASSQGQGHVETQYF.

The rearrangement uses TRBV18 and TRBJ2-3; TRBD2 matches at 10 bases. V shed 1 base and J 0 bases; nucleotides not matched to a gene: 7. CDR1 and CDR2 (germline): KGHSH, LQKENI. This CDR3 contains 18 residues. This chain's CDR3 is CASSPLSGLAVSTDTQYF. As DNA, the CDR3 is TGTGCCAGCTCACCACTCTCCGGACTAGCGGTTAGCACAGATACGCAGTATTTT.

The rearrangement uses TRBV5-4 and TRBJ2-7; D possibly matches TRBD1 or TRBD2 (5 bases each). The CDR3 covers 15 residues. V was pared by 4 bases and J by 2 bases, with 16 bases between. Looked up from germline, CDR1 is SGHNT and CDR2 is YYREEE (reference sequence). CDR3 DNA sequence: TGTGCCAGCAGCCCCTCACGGGACGGTACCTACGAGCAGTACTTC. It specifies CASSPSRDGTYEQYF.

The V and J genes are TRBV5-1 and TRBJ2-3; either TRBD1 or TRBD2 may fit D (7 bases each). Germline CDR1 and CDR2: SGHRS and YFSETQ. Trimming took 6 bases from V and 0 from J, leaving 23 bases between them. CDR3 length: 18 residues. The CDR3 DNA follows: TGCGCCAGCACCCTCGGGGAGGGGGCGCGAGCAAGCACAGATACGCAGTATTTT. This sequence encodes CASTLGEGARASTDTQYF.

The chain links TRBV10-1 to TRBJ2-3; TRBD2 matches 16 bases. This CDR3 contains 19 residues. Germline trimming cut 2 bases from V and 2 bases from J; bases unmatched to any gene: 7. CDR1 is WNHNN and CDR2 is SYGVQD in the germline V gene (reference sequence). CDR3 amino acids: CASSEEGLAGGPSTDTQYF. The CDR3 nucleotides read TGCGCCAGCAGTGAGGAGGGACTAGCGGGAGGGCCGTCCACAGATACGCAGTATTTT.

The chain is built from TRBV10-3 and TRBJ2-2, with 9 nucleotides matching TRBD1. The CDR3 is made up of 18 amino acids. V was pared by 3 bases and J by 4 bases, with 12 bases of the junction left unmatched. From germline, CDR1 is ENHRY and CDR2 SYGVKD. The CDR3 is CAISESGQGRGVTGELFF. DNA of the CDR3: TGTGCCATCAGTGAATCCGGACAGGGGAGAGGGGTCACCGGGGAGCTGTTTTTT.

The J gene is TRBJ2-7, the V gene TRBV5-4; maybe TRBD1 (6 bases). This CDR3 spans 16 amino acids. V lost 5 bases and J lost 5, with 23 bases in between. Germline CDR1 and CDR2: SGHNT and YYREEE (reference sequence). The CDR3 loop is CASSLPTGARGNEQYF. The CDR3 region has the DNA TGTGCCAGCAGTCTCCCGACAGGCGCTCGGGGAAACGAGCAGTACTTC.

The chain uses TRBV6-6 and TRBJ2-7, with 8 bases fitting TRBD1. V shed 5 bases and J 3 bases; nucleotides not matched to a gene: 6. CDR1 and CDR2 from the germline V gene are MNHNY and SVGAGI (reference sequence). The CDR3 is 14 amino acids. CDR3 DNA sequence: TGTGCCAGCAGTACGACAGGGGCGGACTACGAGCAGTACTTC. This gives the protein CASSTTGADYEQYF.

The chain joins TRBV11-2 to TRBJ1-2, with 7 bases identical to TRBD1. V gave up 4 bases and J gave up 3 bases; unmatched junction bases: 2. The germline V gene encodes CDR1 SGHAT and CDR2 FQNNGV. This CDR3 is built from 13 residues. For the CDR3, the DNA is TGTGCCAGCAGCTCCGGGACAGACTATGGCTACACCTTC. This encodes CASSSGTDYGYTF.

The rearrangement links TRBV29-1 to TRBJ2-7; D gene unclear. The CDR3 totals 12 residues. Germline CDR1 and CDR2: SQVTM and ANQGSEA. V was cut by 6 bases and J by 7 bases, with 16 bases left in between. In DNA, the CDR3 is TGCAGCGTGAAGGGCTGGGTCTCGGAGCAGTACTTC. This encodes CSVKGWVSEQYF.

This sequence joins TRBV5-4 and TRBJ2-3; possibly TRBD1 for D (5 bases). The CDR3 is 15 residues long. V was pared by 5 bases and J by 0 bases, with 13 bases between. Germline CDR1 SGHNT, CDR2 YYREEE (reference sequence). CDR3 sequence: CASSPQASSTDTQYF. CDR3 DNA: TGTGCCAGCAGTCCACAGGCTTCTAGCACAGATACGCAGTATTTT. Based on the CDR3 plus reference TRBV5-4 and TRBJ2-3, the full variable domain is ETGVTQSPTHLIKTRGQQVTLRCSSQSGHNTVSWYQQALGQGPQFIFQYYREEENGRGNFPPRFSGLQFPNYSSELNVNALELDDSALYLCASSPQASSTDTQYFGPGTRLTVL.

CDR3 in DNA: TGTGCCAGCTCACCAAGCCAGGGGGCAGGCAATGAGCAGTTCTTC. Translated: CASSPSQGAGNEQFF. This rearrangement joins TRBV18 to TRBJ2-1; TRBD1 matches at 8 bases. Germline V CDR1 and CDR2: KGHSH, LQKENI. With 2 bases clipped from V and 6 bases from J, the junction kept 6 bases outside the gene matches. This CDR3 is 15 amino acids long.

The chain uses TRBV2 and TRBJ2-1; maybe TRBD2 (6 bases). Germline V gene sequence: CDR1 SNHLY, CDR2 FYNNEI. This CDR3 comprises 14 residues. Trimming removed 8 bases at V and 3 bases at J, with 14 bases between. As DNA, the CDR3 is TGTGCCAGCGGATTTACGGGGGTCTACAATGAGCAGTTCTTC. Translation: CASGFTGVYNEQFF. The full variable domain, with the rest looked up from reference TRBV2 and TRBJ2-1, is EPEVTQTPSHQVTQMGQEVILRCVPISNHLYFYWYRQILGQKVEFLVSFYNNEISEKSEIFDDQFSVERPDGSNFTLKIRSTKLEDSAMYFCASGFTGVYNEQFFGPGTRLTVL.

The chain carries TRBV5-1 and TRBJ2-2; D is possibly TRBD1 (6 bases). This CDR3 has 16 residues. Germline V CDR1 and CDR2: SGHRS, YFSETQ. The V end was cut by 5 bases, the J end by 5 bases, with 19 bases between. The CDR3 coding sequence is TGCGCCAGCAGGACGGGACACAAAAATCCAACCGGGGAGCTGTTTTTT. Protein: CASRTGHKNPTGELFF.

The chain carries TRBV19 and TRBJ2-1; 7 bases are a match to TRBD1. V lost 7 bases to trimming and J lost 4 bases; unmatched junction nucleotides: 10. CDR1 LNHDA and CDR2 SQIVND come from the germline V gene (reference sequence). The CDR3 totals 15 residues. The CDR3 here is CASKQGTEFYNEQFF. The CDR3 nucleotides read TGTGCCAGTAAGCAGGGGACAGAGTTTTACAATGAGCAGTTCTTC.

The sample holds one count of this clone. The chain uses TRBV19 and TRBJ2-4; D perhaps matches TRBD2 (5 bases). CDR3 length equals 16 residues. V was trimmed by 0 bases and J by 0 bases, leaving 9 bases between them. CDR1 LNHDA and CDR2 SQIVND come from the germline V gene (reference sequence). DNA for the CDR3: TGTGCCAGTAGTATAGAAGGAGGACTAGCCAAAAACATTCAGTACTTC. Protein: CASSIEGGLAKNIQYF.

The chain uses TRBV2 and TRBJ1-2; 9 nucleotides line up with TRBD1. Trimming removed 1 base from V and 7 bases from J; junction bases left unmatched: 4. The CDR3 runs 14 residues. CDR1 and CDR2 from the germline V gene are SNHLY and FYNNEI. The CDR3 loop reads CASSEGTGVGGYTF. DNA of the CDR3: TGTGCCAGCAGTGAAGGGACAGGGGTTGGTGGCTACACCTTC. The full variable domain, completed using reference TRBV2 and TRBJ1-2, is EPEVTQTPSHQVTQMGQEVILRCVPISNHLYFYWYRQILGQKVEFLVSFYNNEISEKSEIFDDQFSVERPDGSNFTLKIRSTKLEDSAMYFCASSEGTGVGGYTFGSGTRLTVV.

This chain links TRBV5-1 with TRBJ2-3; D ambiguous. Germline V CDR1 and CDR2: SGHRS, YFSETQ. The V gene lost 9 bases and the J gene lost 2 bases, with 16 bases spanning the gap. This CDR3 has 14 amino acids. CDR3 amino acids: CATTTRRVTDTQYF. CDR3 sequence (DNA): TGCGCCACCACCACCCGGCGCGTCACAGATACGCAGTATTTT.

The rearrangement links TRBV28 to TRBJ2-1; 8 bases fit TRBD2. The CDR3 extends over 13 amino acids. The V and J ends lost 10 bases and 8 bases, in that order; junction bases with no gene match: 10. The V gene's germline CDR1 is MDHEN and CDR2 SYDVKM. CDR3 sequence reads: CAIQAGTRDEQFF. CDR3 bases: TGTGCCATTCAAGCCGGGACTAGGGATGAGCAGTTCTTC.

The V and J genes are TRBV5-1 and TRBJ1-4, with TRBD1 identical over 9 bases. The CDR3 length is 15 residues. Unmatched junction bases numbered 9, after V lost 4 bases and J lost 8 bases. The germline V gene encodes CDR1 SGHRS and CDR2 YFSETQ. DNA of the CDR3: TGCGCCAGCAGCACAGGGGGCGCCGGGTTAGAAAAACTGTTTTTT. It specifies CASSTGGAGLEKLFF.

The chain has TRBV10-3 and TRBJ1-2; D gene uncertain. Germline V gene sequence: CDR1 ENHRY, CDR2 SYGVKD. The CDR3 runs 17 residues. Trimming stripped 7 bases from V and 4 bases from J, with 25 bases between. Written as DNA, the CDR3 is TGTGCCATCAATGCAAGGGCAGTTAGAATCCCCGGCTATGGCTACACCTTC. Its translation is CAINARAVRIPGYGYTF.

This chain links TRBV5-1 with TRBJ2-1, with 14 bases fitting TRBD2. J was trimmed by 7 bases and V by 4 bases; bases with no gene match: 7. Per germline, CDR1 SGHRS and CDR2 YFSETQ. The CDR3 consists of 16 residues. The CDR3 loop reads CASSALTSGRGNEQFF. Written as DNA, the CDR3 is TGCGCCAGCAGCGCCTTGACTAGCGGGAGGGGAAATGAGCAGTTCTTC.

About this clone itself: One junction end disagrees with the germline gene, perhaps due to a read error. This chain connects TRBV6-1 to TRBJ1-1; the D is unclear. The CDR3 runs 9 residues. The germline V gene encodes CDR1 MNHNS and CDR2 SASEGT. The CDR3 region has the DNA TGTGCCAGCAGTGATTGGACGATATTT. Its translation: CASSDWTIF.